This TCR beta chain came from a study of CD8 T cells in ankylosing spondylitis. Study observations and caveats: There was a TCR beta motif, made of roughly eight highly homologous variants, that appeared characteristic of ankylosing spondylitis blood.

This clonotype has a count of ten or more. Its specificity is unknown. Preparation of TCR beta libraries was done by quantitative 5'-RACE with molecular barcodes. In TCRdb, the 5' RACE reads were re-called with MiXCR into one record per CDR3 protein. The profile shows fewer than 550,000 distinct CDR3 sequences, approximately 5.3% of them singletons. The sequence derives from a male donor with ankylosing spondylitis. The specimen sequenced was blood, either unsorted or a sorted T cell fraction (not recorded which).

This chain's CDR3 is CSARVRGGRAPYEQYF. CDR3 sequence (DNA): TGCAGTGCTAGAGTAAGGGGGGGGAGGGCCCCCTACGAGCAGTACTTC. The chain is built from TRBV20-1 and TRBJ2-7; D might be TRBD2 (7 bases). This CDR3 spans 16 amino acids. Deletions cut 1 base from V and 2 bases from J, with 18 bases between. Germline CDR1 DFQATT, CDR2 SNEGSKA (reference sequence).